The next 16 T cell receptor beta chains were all read from a single sample in a study of PD-1 blockade in classical Hodgkin lymphoma. The time point is: cycle 4 day 1 (C4D1), after 5 to 7 weeks of nivolumab. The patients all showed relapse after autologous stem cell transplantation, while their brentuximab vedotin exposure varied. Sequenced by immunoSEQ multiplex PCR; TCRdb stores in-frame clones only, minus some. Among over 75,000 clones, around nine tenths were seen once, and the ten largest hold approximately 2.9%. Sequencing used peripheral blood mononuclear cells (PBMCs), obtained before the fourth cycle of nivolumab. The receptors originated from a human donor with classical Hodgkin lymphoma.

The rearrangement uses TRBV5-1 and TRBJ2-1; D gene ambiguous. CDR3 length equals 13 residues. The germline V gene has CDR1 SGHRS and CDR2 YFSETQ. Trimming took off 4 bases at V and 5 bases at J, with 10 bases between the two ends. This chain's CDR3 is CASSLGIDNEQFF. The CDR3 nucleotides read TGCGCCAGCAGCCTAGGAATAGACAATGAGCAGTTCTTC.

V and J are TRBV25-1 and TRBJ2-5, with 7 bases identical to TRBD2. Trimming took 2 bases from V and 5 from J; bases not matched to a gene: 8. Germline V gives CDR1 MGHDK, CDR2 SYGVNS. This CDR3 has 15 amino acids. CDR3 nucleotides: TGTGCCAGCAGTGAAGAATGGGGGGGTTTGGAGACCCAGTACTTC. This translates into CASSEEWGGLETQYF.

The chain employs TRBV27 and TRBJ1-5; D is undetermined. There are 15 residues in the CDR3. In germline, CDR1 is MNHEY, CDR2 SMNVEV (reference sequence). V lost 1 base and J lost 6, with 13 bases in between. CDR3 in DNA: TGTGCCAGCAGTTTATTAGAGGGCGTGGGTCAGCCCCAGCATTTT. This sequence encodes CASSLLEGVGQPQHF.

The chain links TRBV4-1 to TRBJ1-5; the D gene is possibly TRBD1 (6 bases). CDR1 is MGHRA, CDR2 YSYEKL, per germline. The CDR3 length is 17 residues. V lost 0 bases to trimming and J lost 6 bases, with 18 bases between them. In nucleotides, the CDR3 is TGCGCCAGCAGCCAAGAAGGTGGGACAAACATCGCTCAGCCCCAGCATTTT. Protein: CASSQEGGTNIAQPQHF.

This chain uses TRBV28 with TRBJ2-3, with D maybe TRBD2 (6 bases). The germline V and J ends were trimmed by 6 bases and 3 bases, with 19 bases remaining between them. This CDR3 is built from 16 residues. Germline V CDR1 and CDR2: MDHEN, SYDVKM. The CDR3 loop is CASSWGLASLTDTQYF. In DNA, the CDR3 is TGTGCCAGCAGCTGGGGTCTAGCGTCCTTGACAGATACGCAGTATTTT.

This chain connects TRBV28 to TRBJ2-5, with D perhaps given as TRBD1 or TRBD2 (5 bases each). The CDR3 contains 15 residues. Trimming shortened V by 4 bases and J by 2 bases, and 14 bases separated the two germline ends. Germline values: CDR1 MDHEN, CDR2 SYDVKM. The CDR3 DNA reads as TGTGCCAGCAGTTCGCGCCTCGGGACGCAAGAGACCCAGTACTTC. Residues: CASSSRLGTQETQYF. Looking up the rest from reference TRBV28 and TRBJ2-5 gives the full variable domain: DVKVTQSSRYLVKRTGEKVFLECVQDMDHENMFWYRQDPGLGLRLIYFSYDVKMKEKGDIPEGYSVSREKKERFSLILESASTNQTSMYLCASSSRLGTQETQYFGPGTRLLVL.

This clone was seen just once. In DNA form, the CDR3 reads TGTGCCAGCAGGAGGGACAGGCTGAATTCACCCCTCCACTTT. Residues: CASRRDRLNSPLHF. The chain couples TRBV5-5 to TRBJ1-6; 8 bases are shared with TRBD1. V gave up 5 bases and J gave up 7 bases; unmatched junction bases: 5. The length of the CDR3 is 14 residues. The germline V gene encodes CDR1 SGHKS and CDR2 YYEKEE (reference sequence).

The chain combines TRBV5-5 with TRBJ1-2, with D tentatively TRBD1 (6 bases). The germline CDR1 and CDR2 sequences are SGHKS and YYEKEE (reference sequence). Trimming left V 4 bases short and J 6 bases short, with 19 bases between. The CDR3 covers 15 residues. CDR3 amino acids: CASSRPRGGADGYTF. For the CDR3, the DNA is TGTGCCAGCAGCCGACCTCGGGGGGGGGCGGATGGCTACACCTTC.

The rearrangement uses TRBV5-1 and TRBJ2-4; D is undetermined. CDR3 size: 15 residues. Deletions cut 0 bases from V and 0 bases from J, with 7 bases between. Germline V gives CDR1 SGHRS, CDR2 YFSETQ. CDR3 DNA sequence: TGCGCCAGCAGCTTGGTCCCCTTAGCCAAAAACATTCAGTACTTC. Translation: CASSLVPLAKNIQYF.

J is TRBJ1-5 and V is TRBV19; weak D call: TRBD1 (6 bases). The CDR3 has 17 amino acids. V lost 3 bases, J lost 5 bases, and 20 bases lay in between. CDR1 and CDR2 from the germline V gene are LNHDA and SQIVND (reference sequence). The DNA for the CDR3 is TGTGCCAGTAGTATTTCAATTATAGGGGGTCAGGATCAGCCCCAGCATTTT. Translation gives CASSISIIGGQDQPQHF.

The gene calls are TRBV6-5 and TRBJ2-7; D may be TRBD1 (6 bases). V shed 4 bases and J shed 0 bases, with 16 bases lying between them. Germline CDR1 and CDR2: MNHEY and SVGAGI. This CDR3 contains 16 residues. CDR3: CASSSPDRRNSYEQYF. In DNA form, the CDR3 reads TGTGCCAGCAGTTCCCCGGACAGAAGAAACTCCTACGAGCAGTACTTC.

The genes are TRBV7-9 and TRBJ1-2; a weak D match, TRBD1 (6 bases). The CDR3 totals 12 residues. Germline V gene sequence: CDR1 SEHNR, CDR2 FQNEAQ (reference sequence). Between the trimmed V and J ends, which lost 7 bases and 3 bases, there was a span of 9 bases. The CDR3 DNA reads TGTGCCAGCACCTCAGGGGACTATGGCTACACCTTC. Translated, it gives CASTSGDYGYTF.

The sample holds a few counts of this clone. The rearrangement links TRBV7-3 to TRBJ1-1, with unresolved D. In germline, CDR1 is SGHTA, CDR2 FQGTGA. V was cut by 2 bases and J by 4 bases, with 11 bases left in between. The CDR3 has 14 amino acids. Here the CDR3 DNA reads TGTGCCAGCAGCTTATCCGGGGTCCGCACTGAAGCTTTCTTT. This encodes CASSLSGVRTEAFF.

The V gene is TRBV27, the J gene TRBJ2-1, with a tentative D call TRBD2 (6 bases). The CDR3 has 18 residues. Germline CDR1 reads MNHEY; CDR2 reads SMNVEV (reference sequence). V dropped 9 bases and J dropped 8 bases, with 32 bases sitting between them. This CDR3 reads CASYLTPPATSGGDEQFF. CDR3 sequence (DNA): TGTGCCAGTTACCTTACCCCACCCGCAACCTCTGGAGGGGATGAGCAGTTCTTC.

This clone turned up a few times. This rearrangement joins TRBV27 to TRBJ1-1; D gene ambiguous. This CDR3 region has 16 residues. Trimming removed 8 bases at V and 0 bases at J, with 19 bases between. CDR1 is MNHEY and CDR2 is SMNVEV in the germline V gene (reference sequence). The CDR3 nucleotides read TGTGCCAGCCTAAATTGGAAGCCCCACATGAACACTGAAGCTTTCTTT. This translates into CASLNWKPHMNTEAFF.

The chain employs TRBV7-2 and TRBJ2-5; 10 bases fit TRBD1. This CDR3 contains 15 residues. Germline lookup yields CDR1 SGHTA and CDR2 FQGNSA. V lost 5 bases, J lost 4 bases, and 7 bases stayed unmatched. CDR3 sequence reads: CASSSRTGGIETQYF. In nucleotides, the CDR3 is TGTGCCAGCAGCAGTAGGACAGGGGGGATAGAGACCCAGTACTTC.